The rows below give T cell receptor beta chains drawn from one sample of a study of T cells after posttransplantation cyclophosphamide. Clones were sequenced by immunoSEQ multiplex PCR, and TCRdb holds only the in-frame ones, with some missing. The table shows 23,000 or so clones, with nearly 99% occurring only once. Sequencing was performed on naive CD8+ T cells sorted from PBMCs. These receptors were collected from a man aged 40-49 years in good health, CMV-negative, and a related stem cell transplant donor. The CDR3 runs from the conserved cysteine through the conserved F or W. The D gene is left open where the match is weak. Only part of the rows carry a size: once, few, many, or a class if the clone is expanded.

j_gene	d_gene	abundance	v_gene	CDR3aa	CDR3nt
TRBJ2-1	TRBD2	NA	TRBV10-3	CAISDPAGEKYNEQFF	TGTGCCATCAGTGACCCAGCGGGAGAGAAATACAATGAGCAGTTCTTC
TRBJ1-3	NA	NA	TRBV14	CASSQGRSSGNTIYF	TGTGCCAGCAGCCAAGGACGGAGCTCTGGAAACACCATATATTTT
TRBJ2-3	NA	once	TRBV2	CASSEGTVYSTDTQYF	TGTGCCAGCAGTGAAGGGACAGTCTATAGCACAGATACGCAGTATTTT
TRBJ2-7	TRBD2	NA	TRBV19	CASSIDGTSGTYEQYF	TGTGCCAGTAGTATAGATGGGACTAGCGGGACCTACGAGCAGTACTTC
TRBJ2-2	NA	once	TRBV29-1	CSVQGSSGELFF	TGCAGCGTCCAGGGTTCCTCCGGGGAGCTGTTTTTT
TRBJ2-1	TRBD2	NA	TRBV6-1	CASSESVLADYNEQFF	TGTGCCAGCAGTGAATCGGTACTAGCGGACTACAATGAGCAGTTCTTC
TRBJ2-3	TRBD2	NA	TRBV19	CASAKTLAGTDTQYF	TGTGCCAGTGCTAAGACGCTAGCGGGCACAGATACGCAGTATTTT
TRBJ1-2	NA	NA	TRBV7-9	CASSYGDGYTF	TGTGCCAGCAGTTACGGGGATGGCTACACCTTC
TRBJ2-3	NA	NA	TRBV4-2	CASSRLVSSTDTQYF	TGTGCCAGCAGCCGACTAGTTAGTTCCACAGATACGCAGTATTTT
TRBJ2-1	NA	NA	TRBV4-3	CASSQDRTTGAYNEQFF	TGCGCCAGCAGCCAAGATCGGACAACGGGAGCTTACAATGAGCAGTTCTTC
TRBJ2-7	TRBD2	NA	TRBV11-2	CASSTSLAGSYEQYF	TGTGCCAGCAGTACCTCTTTAGCGGGCTCCTACGAGCAGTACTTC
TRBJ2-2	TRBD2	once	TRBV2	CATGTSGRAGSTGELFF	TGTGCCACCGGGACTAGCGGGAGGGCGGGGAGCACCGGGGAGCTGTTTTTT
TRBJ2-2	TRBD2	NA	TRBV7-8	CASSSIPTSGGFTGELFF	TGTGCCAGCAGCTCGATACCGACTAGCGGGGGATTCACCGGGGAGCTGTTTTTT
TRBJ2-7	TRBD2	NA	TRBV4-3	CASSQEAGEYEQYF	TGCGCCAGCAGCCAAGAGGCGGGAGAGTACGAGCAGTACTTC
TRBJ1-2	NA	NA	TRBV2	CASSESGAGLPYGYTF	TGTGCCAGCAGTGAAAGCGGGGCAGGCCTGCCCTATGGCTACACCTTC
TRBJ2-1	NA	NA	TRBV6-6	CASSYKGDEQFF	TGTGCCAGCAGTTACAAAGGAGATGAGCAGTTCTTC
TRBJ2-7	TRBD1	NA	TRBV6-5	CASSYAGQGIEQYF	TGTGCCAGCAGTTACGCGGGACAGGGGATCGAGCAGTACTTC
TRBJ2-7	NA	NA	TRBV7-6	CASSPRGNEQYF	TGTGCCAGCAGCCCGAGGGGGAACGAGCAGTACTTC
TRBJ1-1	NA	NA	TRBV4-3	CASSQDSGGSGAEAFF	TGCGCCAGCAGCCAAGATTCCGGGGGTTCAGGCGCTGAAGCTTTCTTT
TRBJ2-6	TRBD1	NA	TRBV7-9	CAGTGTGGAGANVLTF	TGTGCCGGAACCGGGACAGGGGGCGCTGGGGCCAACGTCCTGACTTTC
TRBJ2-7	NA	NA	TRBV6-5	CASSYTRTTNTYEQYF	TGTGCCAGCAGTTACACCCGGACAACCAACACCTACGAGCAGTACTTC
TRBJ2-7	NA	NA	TRBV27	CASSLRAVGNEQYF	TGTGCCAGCAGTTTAAGAGCGGTTGGGAACGAGCAGTACTTC
TRBJ2-7	TRBD2	few	TRBV19	CASSIVAGGALYEQYF	TGTGCCAGTAGTATAGTAGCGGGAGGGGCTCTCTACGAGCAGTACTTC
TRBJ2-7	NA	NA	TRBV2	CASSAPDRSSYEQYF	TGTGCCAGCAGTGCCCCAGACAGAAGCTCCTACGAGCAGTACTTC
TRBJ2-5	TRBD1	NA	TRBV9	CASSEPSTGADQETQYF	TGTGCCAGCAGCGAGCCCTCGACAGGGGCTGATCAAGAGACCCAGTACTTC
TRBJ2-7	TRBD1	NA	TRBV28	CASRETGDGEQYF	TGTGCCAGCAGAGAGACAGGGGACGGCGAGCAGTACTTC
TRBJ2-3	NA	NA	TRBV27	CASSLGDSLLTQYF	TGTGCCAGCAGTTTGGGGGACTCTTTACTTACGCAGTATTTT
TRBJ2-5	NA	NA	TRBV6-5	CASSTPIRETQYF	TGTGCCAGCAGTACTCCTATCCGAGAGACCCAGTACTTC
TRBJ2-7	TRBD2	NA	TRBV4-3	CASSPGLAAEQYF	TGCGCCAGCAGCCCTGGACTAGCGGCGGAGCAGTACTTC
TRBJ2-7	NA	NA	TRBV6-5	CASSIGGDSPYEQYF	TGTGCCAGCAGCATAGGAGGGGACAGTCCCTACGAGCAGTACTTC
TRBJ2-2	NA	once	TRBV7-9	CASSVSVYTGELFF	TGTGCCAGCAGCGTTAGCGTCTACACCGGGGAGCTGTTTTTT
TRBJ1-5	NA	NA	TRBV18	CASSLWGGRSNQPQHF	TGTGCCAGCTCACTTTGGGGGGGTAGGAGCAATCAGCCCCAGCATTTT
TRBJ2-7	TRBD2	NA	TRBV7-7	CASSPEVAGGPPHEQYF	TGTGCCAGCAGCCCGGAGGTAGCGGGAGGGCCTCCCCACGAGCAGTACTTC
TRBJ2-7	TRBD2	NA	TRBV11-2	CASSSSGYSPYEQYF	TGTGCCAGCAGCTCTAGCGGTTACTCACCCTACGAGCAGTACTTC
TRBJ2-7	NA	NA	TRBV27	CASTPGREGSYEQYF	TGTGCCAGCACACCCGGGAGAGAAGGCTCCTACGAGCAGTACTTC
TRBJ2-7	NA	NA	TRBV6-5	CASSVRSNPYEQYF	TGTGCCAGCAGTGTGAGGTCTAATCCCTACGAGCAGTACTTC
TRBJ2-1	TRBD2	NA	TRBV11-2	CASSYSSGSSNEQFF	TGTGCCAGCAGTTATTCTAGCGGGAGTTCGAATGAGCAGTTCTTC
TRBJ1-4	NA	NA	TRBV28	CASSSTAFNEKLFF	TGTGCCAGCAGTTCGACAGCATTTAATGAAAAACTGTTTTTT
TRBJ1-6	NA	NA	TRBV19	CAASWGGRNSPLHF	TGTGCCGCCTCGTGGGGGGGCCGGAATTCACCCCTCCACTTT
TRBJ2-7	TRBD1	NA	TRBV28	CASRGQGPHEQYF	TGTGCCAGCCGGGGACAGGGTCCCCACGAGCAGTACTTC
TRBJ2-1	TRBD2	NA	TRBV27	CASRTSGSYNEQFF	TGTGCCAGCAGGACTAGCGGGTCCTACAATGAGCAGTTCTTC
TRBJ2-7	NA	once	TRBV30	CAWSAGTLSYEQYF	TGTGCCTGGAGTGCCGGGACACTGTCCTACGAGCAGTACTTC
TRBJ2-3	NA	once	TRBV19	CASSIDLLGTQSADTQYF	TGTGCCAGTAGTATAGATCTATTGGGGACTCAATCAGCAGATACGCAGTATTTT
TRBJ2-1	NA	NA	TRBV9	CASSLDWSGSYNEQFF	TGTGCCAGCAGCTTGGATTGGAGCGGATCCTACAATGAGCAGTTCTTC
TRBJ2-7	TRBD2	NA	TRBV5-8	CASFPFVGLAVEQYF	TGTGCCAGCTTCCCCTTCGTCGGTCTAGCGGTCGAGCAGTACTTC
TRBJ1-2	TRBD1	NA	TRBV28	CASSPLQGAQGYTF	TGTGCCAGCAGTCCTCTACAGGGGGCGCAGGGCTACACCTTC
TRBJ2-3	NA	NA	TRBV14	CASSRTADTQYF	TGTGCCAGCAGCCGTACGGCAGATACGCAGTATTTT
TRBJ2-7	NA	NA	TRBV4-2	CASSQQESSYEQYF	TGTGCCAGCAGCCAACAGGAAAGCTCCTACGAGCAGTACTTC
TRBJ2-1	TRBD2	NA	TRBV28	CASSARAGGGEQFF	TGTGCCAGCAGTGCCAGGGCGGGAGGAGGGGAGCAGTTCTTC
TRBJ2-2	TRBD2	NA	TRBV27	CASSPALAGEFRLGELFF	TGTGCCAGCAGCCCGGCCCTAGCGGGAGAATTTCGGTTAGGGGAGCTGTTTTTT
TRBJ1-4	TRBD1	NA	TRBV2	CASRDPGQGNEKLFF	TGTGCCAGCAGAGATCCGGGACAGGGGAATGAAAAACTGTTTTTT
TRBJ2-1	TRBD2	NA	TRBV28	CASSFSGLANEQFF	TGTGCCAGCAGTTTTTCTGGACTAGCCAATGAGCAGTTCTTC
TRBJ2-1	NA	NA	TRBV5-1	CASGTPGRTRAYNEQFF	TGCGCCAGCGGCACACCAGGGCGGACCAGAGCCTACAATGAGCAGTTCTTC
TRBJ2-7	TRBD1	NA	TRBV5-4	CASSFPGQGYEQYF	TGTGCCAGCAGCTTTCCGGGACAGGGCTACGAGCAGTACTTC
TRBJ2-1	NA	NA	TRBV7-6	CASIPSVRMAGSSYNEQFF	TGTGCCAGCATCCCTTCCGTGCGGATGGCGGGGAGCTCCTACAATGAGCAGTTCTTC
TRBJ1-2	TRBD1	NA	TRBV11-2	CASSRPPGQVGGYTF	TGTGCCAGCAGCCGCCCACCGGGACAGGTCGGAGGCTACACCTTC
TRBJ2-7	NA	NA	TRBV5-1	CATYKQGLEQYF	TGCGCCACCTATAAACAGGGTCTCGAGCAGTACTTC
TRBJ1-1	NA	few	TRBV12-5	CASGLDVWGAEAFF	TGTGCTAGTGGTTTGGACGTATGGGGGGCTGAAGCTTTCTTT